These T cell receptor beta chains were read from a single sample in a study of tumor-infiltrating lymphocytes in primary liver carcinoma. TCRdb reprocessed the multiplex PCR reads with MiXCR, giving one entry per CDR3 protein. This table holds 95,000 to 150,000 distinct CDR3 sequences, around two thirds found once. Sequenced: liver tumor tissue from sampling region 1. The source is a woman in her sixties with primary liver carcinoma and hepatitis B virus infection. The CDR3 runs from the conserved cysteine through the conserved F or W.

j_call v_call cdr3_aa
TRBJ2-7 TRBV29-1 CSVDSAGSPYEQYF
TRBJ1-6 TRBV6-1 CASSGVVDGSPLHF
TRBJ1-1 TRBV28 CASSGQGAGLFEAFF
TRBJ2-7 TRBV25-1 CASSGLPGTYEQYF
TRBJ2-1 TRBV12-3/TRBV12-4 CASSLTSGTRQFF
TRBJ1-2 TRBV28 CASSFPPGDRGGYGYTF
TRBJ2-7 TRBV28 CASSLAGSSSYEQYF
TRBJ2-3 TRBV11-2 CASNLEVGRDTQYF
TRBJ2-7 TRBV6-2/TRBV6-3 CASSSRTASYVQYF
TRBJ2-7 TRBV11-2 CASSLLGNEQYF
TRBJ2-3 TRBV24-1 CATSGPNTNLAGVTDTQYF
TRBJ1-4 TRBV28 CASSSMGPNEKLFF
TRBJ1-3 TRBV28 CASSSSAGAGNTMYF
TRBJ1-3 TRBV6-5 CASSYGVSSGNTIYF
TRBJ2-3 TRBV11-2 CASSSGLPTDRQYF
TRBJ2-1 TRBV6-6 CASSYPSGLPYNEQFF
TRBJ1-2 TRBV28 CASSSKGVYGYTF
TRBJ2-3 TRBV11-2 CASSAGNWASTDRQYF
TRBJ2-5 TRBV28 CDSSSIPQGGGETQYF
TRBJ2-4 TRBV10-2 CATSGAGPLAKNIQYF
TRBJ2-1 TRBV6-1 CASSGGGLGNGQFF
TRBJ2-7 TRBV29-1 CGIAFTALGEQYF
TRBJ2-3 TRBV7-9 CASNLPGSGTDTQYF
TRBJ1-4 TRBV11-3 CASSPDKVQLSF
TRBJ1-5 TRBV6-2/TRBV6-3 CASSRTGALGPQHF
TRBJ1-5 TRBV28 CASRNSQGRNQPQHF
TRBJ2-7 TRBV7-8 CVSSSRGSAYEQYF
TRBJ1-5 TRBV6-1 CASSGTGSNQPQHF
TRBJ2-1 TRBV11-3 CASSAGQRGLAGGLNEQLF
TRBJ2-7 TRBV11-3 CANSPQPPGLAGYEQYF
TRBJ2-3 TRBV12-3/TRBV12-4 CASSLGLPPDTQYF
TRBJ2-1 TRBV11-3 CAISTYGSAYNEQFF
TRBJ2-7 TRBV18 CASSPQGRGGYEQYF
TRBJ1-1 TRBV6-6 CASNIRTGDNEAFF
TRBJ2-1 TRBV5-5 CASSSVPPVSYNEQFF
TRBJ2-1 TRBV6-4 CASRKGQGVNEQFF
TRBJ2-6 TRBV7-3 CASSLTILGAGANVLTF
TRBJ2-1 TRBV30 CAWSVHAGGGGQFF
TRBJ2-7 TRBV28 CASSLMGPNYEQYF